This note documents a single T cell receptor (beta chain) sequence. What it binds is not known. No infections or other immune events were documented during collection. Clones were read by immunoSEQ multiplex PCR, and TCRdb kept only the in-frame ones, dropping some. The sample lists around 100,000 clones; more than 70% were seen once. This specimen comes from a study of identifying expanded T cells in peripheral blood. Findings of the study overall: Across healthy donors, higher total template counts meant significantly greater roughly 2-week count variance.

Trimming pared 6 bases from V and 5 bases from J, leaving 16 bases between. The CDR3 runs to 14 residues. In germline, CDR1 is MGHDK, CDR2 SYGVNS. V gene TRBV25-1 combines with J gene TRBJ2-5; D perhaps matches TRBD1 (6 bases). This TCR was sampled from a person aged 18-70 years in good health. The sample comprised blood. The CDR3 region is CASSQGQPGETQYF. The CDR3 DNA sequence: TGTGCCAGCAGCCAGGGACAACCTGGGGAGACCCAGTACTTC. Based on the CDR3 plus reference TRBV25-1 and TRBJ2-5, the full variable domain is EADIYQTPRYLVIGTGKKITLECSQTMGHDKMYWYQQDPGMELHLIHYSYGVNSTEKGDLSSESTVSRIRTEHFPLTLESARPSHTSQYLCASSQGQPGETQYFGPGTRLLVL.